Presented here are 23 T cell receptor beta chains from one specimen sequenced in a study of technical replicates of blood from a few donors. This table comes from immunoSEQ multiplex PCR, and its TCRdb copy is limited to in-frame clones, with some not included. The sample shows fewer than 65,000 clones, approximately 90% of them seen only once. Sequencing was performed on PBMCs. The receptors here all came from a human donor in good health. Some clones in this sample may be carry-over from other donors' samples.

The J gene is TRBJ2-7, the V gene TRBV27; 8 bases map to TRBD1. The junction had 0 bases not matched to a gene; V was cut back by 2 bases and J by 3 bases. The CDR3 has 13 residues. The V gene's germline CDR1 is MNHEY and CDR2 SMNVEV (reference sequence). In DNA form, the CDR3 reads TGTGCCAGCAGTTTAGGGACAGGCTACGAGCAGTACTTC. Its translation: CASSLGTGYEQYF.

J is TRBJ2-2 and V is TRBV4-3; TRBD1 agrees at 12 bases. This CDR3 is 18 amino acids long. Germline trimming cut 4 bases from V and 5 bases from J; bases unmatched to any gene: 11. The germline V gene encodes CDR1 LGHNA and CDR2 YSLEER. The CDR3 is CASSPPLGTGGGTGELFF. In DNA form, the CDR3 reads TGCGCCAGCAGCCCACCACTCGGGACAGGGGGCGGAACCGGGGAGCTGTTTTTT.

V gene TRBV30 combines with J gene TRBJ1-5, with D possibly matching TRBD1 (6 bases). The CDR3 loop spans 14 amino acids. V shed 3 bases and J shed 0 bases, with 9 bases lying between them. Germline V lookup: CDR1 GTSNPN, CDR2 SVGIG (reference sequence). The CDR3 region is CAWRGQYSNQPQHF. The CDR3 DNA is TGTGCCTGGAGAGGACAGTATAGCAATCAGCCCCAGCATTTT. Full variable domain (outside the CDR3, taken from reference TRBV30 and TRBJ1-5): SQTIHQWPATLVQPVGSPLSLECTVEGTSNPNLYWYRQAAGRGLQLLFYSVGIGQISSEVPQNLSASRPQDRQFILSSKKLLLSDSGFYLCAWRGQYSNQPQHFGDGTRLSIL.

This chain links TRBV4-1 with TRBJ2-3, with 7 nucleotides matching TRBD1. Per germline, CDR1 MGHRA and CDR2 YSYEKL. V gave up 8 bases and J gave up 6 bases; unmatched junction bases: 11. There are 14 residues in the CDR3. DNA of the CDR3: TGCGCCAGCGGGGGCACAGGGGCACGGGATACGCAGTATTTT. Its protein product is CASGGTGARDTQYF.

A note on this clone: The germline gene is not matched at one end of the junction; a read error may be the cause. This chain links TRBV2 with TRBJ2-5; the D is unclear. This CDR3 contains 14 residues. Germline CDR1 SNHLY, CDR2 FYNNEI. The CDR3 DNA reads TGTGCCAGCACAGTGGAGCGAAACCAAGGGACCCAGTACTTC. This sequence encodes CASTVERNQGTQYF.

The chain combines TRBV4-3 with TRBJ2-7; the match to TRBD2 covers 8 bases. J lost 2 bases, V lost 1 base, and 7 bases had no gene match. The germline V gene has CDR1 LGHNA and CDR2 YSLEER. The length of the CDR3 is 16 residues. The CDR3 loop is CASSQAVAGGTYEQYF. The CDR3 DNA reads as TGCGCCAGCAGCCAAGCAGTGGCGGGGGGAACCTACGAGCAGTACTTC.

The V call is TRBV6-1, the J call TRBJ2-7; 8 bases match TRBD2. Germline lookup yields CDR1 MNHNS and CDR2 SASEGT. The junction had 8 bases not matched to a gene; V was cut back by 9 bases and J by 4 bases. This CDR3 spans 13 amino acids. The CDR3 loop is CASRAGGRYEQYF. The CDR3 nucleotides read TGTGCCAGTAGAGCAGGCGGGAGGTACGAGCAGTACTTC.

Only a few counts were recorded for this clone. The chain recombines TRBV12-5 with TRBJ1-5; 11 nucleotides match TRBD1. Unmatched junction bases numbered 6, after V lost 4 bases and J lost 7 bases. In germline, CDR1 is LGHNT, CDR2 FRNRAP. The CDR3 has 15 amino acids. The chain's CDR3 is CASGWTGGVGQPQHF. The CDR3 DNA follows: TGTGCTAGTGGTTGGACAGGGGGCGTAGGGCAGCCCCAGCATTTT.

This chain's CDR3 is CASSPGQGTDTQYF. The CDR3 DNA reads as TGCGCCAGCAGCCCGGGACAGGGCACAGATACGCAGTATTTT. The genes are TRBV4-1 and TRBJ2-3; 8 bases match TRBD1. Germline values: CDR1 MGHRA, CDR2 YSYEKL. The CDR3 runs 14 residues. With 4 bases clipped from V and 1 base from J, the junction kept 1 base outside the gene matches.

This chain joins TRBV2 and TRBJ1-5; D may be TRBD1 (5 bases). V lost 2 bases and J 0 bases, leaving 8 bases between the germline ends. The CDR3 loop spans 15 amino acids. Germline V lookup: CDR1 SNHLY, CDR2 FYNNEI. CDR3 in amino acids: CASSERGNSNQPQHF. CDR3 DNA sequence: TGTGCCAGCAGTGAACGGGGGAATAGCAATCAGCCCCAGCATTTT.

V and J are TRBV5-1 and TRBJ1-1; a possible D gene is TRBD1 (5 bases). The CDR3 is 15 residues long. The germline V and J ends were trimmed by 0 bases and 5 bases, with 14 bases remaining between them. Germline loops: CDR1 SGHRS, CDR2 YFSETQ. In DNA, the CDR3 is TGCGCCAGCAGCTTGGGGGGCAGGGCGGAGACTGAAGCTTTCTTT. Protein: CASSLGGRAETEAFF.

The chain joins TRBV9 to TRBJ2-7; 9 bases are shared with TRBD1. The V gene end was trimmed by 2 bases and the J gene end by 0 bases; junction bases not matched to a gene: 3. Germline lookup yields CDR1 SGDLS and CDR2 YYNGEE. CDR3 size: 15 residues. The CDR3 reads CASSVRDRDSYEQYF. CDR3 DNA: TGTGCCAGCAGCGTCCGGGACAGGGACTCCTACGAGCAGTACTTC.

CDR3 amino acids: CASTGQGNTEAFF. CDR3 nucleotide sequence: TGTGCCAGCACCGGACAGGGGAACACTGAAGCTTTCTTT. The V gene is TRBV6-5, the J gene TRBJ1-1; TRBD1 matches at 8 bases. The CDR3 contains 13 residues. V gave up 7 bases and J gave up 1 base; unmatched junction bases: 2. The germline CDR1 and CDR2 sequences are MNHEY and SVGAGI.

This sequence joins TRBV15 and TRBJ2-1; TRBD1 agrees at 9 bases. Germline V gene data show CDR1 as LNHNV and CDR2 as YYDKDF (reference sequence). With V trimmed by 5 bases and J by 1 base, 3 bases remained unmatched. The CDR3 consists of 15 residues. DNA for the CDR3: TGTGCCACCAGCGAGGGACAGGGTTCCTACAATGAGCAGTTCTTC. Its protein product is CATSEGQGSYNEQFF.

The gene calls are TRBV5-1 and TRBJ1-2, with 10 bases lining up with TRBD1. CDR1 is SGHRS, CDR2 YFSETQ, per germline. V trimming: 4 bases; J trimming: 5 bases; junction bases outside the gene matches: 8. This CDR3 has 15 residues. This CDR3 is CASSPQTGGTYGYTF. The CDR3 DNA reads as TGCGCCAGCAGCCCGCAGACAGGGGGCACATATGGCTACACCTTC.

This clone appeared a single time. The chain couples TRBV11-3 to TRBJ2-2; 9 positions agree with TRBD1. Germline CDR1 SGHNT, CDR2 YENEEA. This CDR3 is built from 15 residues. The V gene end was trimmed by 1 base and the J gene end by 5 bases; junction bases not matched to a gene: 2. The CDR3 region is CASSLAGTGTGELFF. As DNA, the CDR3 is TGTGCCAGCAGCTTAGCCGGGACAGGGACCGGGGAGCTGTTTTTT.

The chain links TRBV7-3 to TRBJ2-1; 8 nucleotides line up with TRBD2. V lost 5 bases to trimming and J lost 0 bases; unmatched junction nucleotides: 15. The CDR3 contains 19 residues. Germline assignment: CDR1 SGHTA and CDR2 FQGTGA. DNA for the CDR3: TGTGCCAGCAGCCGTCCCAGTTTTAGCGGGGCCAGCTCCTACAATGAGCAGTTCTTC. Translation gives CASSRPSFSGASSYNEQFF.

The rearrangement links TRBV4-3 to TRBJ2-7; TRBD1 aligns across 8 bases. Germline-derived CDR1 and CDR2 are LGHNA and YSLEER. The CDR3 is made up of 14 amino acids. Trimming took 4 bases from V and 0 from J; bases not matched to a gene: 2. CDR3 sequence: CASSPGTGSYEQYF. The CDR3 DNA follows: TGCGCCAGCAGCCCCGGGACAGGCTCCTACGAGCAGTACTTC.

This rearrangement joins TRBV7-9 to TRBJ2-7; 14 positions match TRBD2. J gave up 3 bases and V 7 bases, and 8 bases lay outside the gene matches. The germline V gene encodes CDR1 SEHNR and CDR2 FQNEAQ (reference sequence). The CDR3 has 16 amino acids. CDR3 loop: CASTLGLAGGRYEQYF. The CDR3 DNA follows: TGTGCCAGCACCCTAGGACTAGCGGGAGGACGCTACGAGCAGTACTTC.

The CDR3 DNA reads TGTGCCTGGACTAGGGGTCGCTCCTACAATGAGCAGTTCTTC. Translated: CAWTRGRSYNEQFF. The rearrangement links TRBV30 to TRBJ2-1, with D tentatively TRBD1 (5 bases). Between the trimmed V and J ends, which lost 4 bases and 0 bases, there was a span of 10 bases. The CDR3 contains 14 residues. Germline values: CDR1 GTSNPN, CDR2 SVGIG (reference sequence).

The CDR3 sequence is CASRPGGPSSYEQYF. DNA for the CDR3: TGTGCCAGCAGGCCAGGGGGTCCTAGCTCCTACGAGCAGTACTTC. V gene TRBV28 combines with J gene TRBJ2-7, with 7 nucleotides matching TRBD1. The trim removed 6 bases at V and 0 bases at J, leaving 8 bases unmatched. This CDR3 is built from 15 residues. CDR1 MDHEN and CDR2 SYDVKM come from the germline V gene.

The chain recombines TRBV27 with TRBJ2-1; D may be TRBD1 (6 bases). The V gene's germline CDR1 is MNHEY and CDR2 SMNVEV (reference sequence). V was clipped by 6 bases and J by 7 bases, with 19 bases between them. This CDR3 region has 15 residues. The CDR3 sequence: CASRKGTPWGNEQFF. CDR3 bases: TGTGCCAGCAGAAAAGGGACACCCTGGGGGAATGAGCAGTTCTTC.

This sequence joins TRBV11-3 and TRBJ1-5; D is ambiguous. The length of the CDR3 is 13 residues. V gave up 5 bases and J gave up 5 bases, with 10 bases separating them. Germline values: CDR1 SGHNT, CDR2 YENEEA. The CDR3 nucleotides read TGTGCCAGCAGCCCTAGAGCCCATCAGCCCCAGCATTTT. The encoded protein is CASSPRAHQPQHF.